Following are 16 T cell receptor beta chains from one sample sequenced in a study of STAT5B mutations in CD4+ large granular lymphocyte leukemia. Repertoires were generated with immunoSEQ multiplex PCR, while TCRdb's copy carries only in-frame clones and drops some. The table lists around 30,000 clones, around 72% of them singletons. Sequenced: CD4+ T cells from blood buffy coats. The source is a human donor in good health.

The chain carries TRBV18 and TRBJ1-5; 7 nucleotides match TRBD1. The CDR3 covers 14 residues. CDR1 KGHSH and CDR2 LQKENI come from the germline V gene. With V trimmed by 3 bases and J by 7 bases, 6 bases remained unmatched. The CDR3 bases are TGTGCCAGCTCACCGACAGGGCCTCGGCAGCCCCAGCATTTT. This sequence encodes CASSPTGPRQPQHF.

The chain couples TRBV28 to TRBJ2-7; possible D gene TRBD2, 6 bases. CDR1 and CDR2 (germline): MDHEN, SYDVKM. This CDR3 is built from 12 residues. Trimming took 6 bases from V and 7 from J, leaving 13 bases between them. CDR3 in amino acids: CASRLSGREQYF. The CDR3 coding sequence is TGTGCCAGCAGACTGTCGGGGAGGGAGCAGTACTTC.

This clone came up a few times. The V call is TRBV20-1, the J call TRBJ2-1; the D gene is possibly TRBD1 (5 bases). This CDR3 is built from 11 residues. From germline, CDR1 is DFQATT and CDR2 SNEGSKA (reference sequence). Trimming shortened V by 3 bases and J by 5 bases, and 5 bases separated the two germline ends. Written as DNA, the CDR3 is TGCAGTGCTAGGACAGACAATGAGCAGTTCTTC. Its protein is CSARTDNEQFF.

The chain links TRBV5-4 to TRBJ2-3; 12 bases map to TRBD2. Germline V gives CDR1 SGHNT, CDR2 YYREEE (reference sequence). This CDR3 has 20 amino acids. V was pared by 4 bases and J by 0 bases, with 15 bases of the junction left unmatched. CDR3 coding DNA: TGTGCCAGCAGCCGAAGCCCGGCGGGACTAGCGGGTGCTAGCACAGATACGCAGTATTTT. Protein: CASSRSPAGLAGASTDTQYF.

The chain couples TRBV2 to TRBJ2-3, with D possibly being TRBD1 (5 bases). CDR3 size: 16 residues. The V gene lost 3 bases and the J gene lost 2 bases, with 15 bases spanning the gap. Germline CDR1 and CDR2: SNHLY and FYNNEI. The CDR3 sequence: CASSDPGAASTDTQYF. The CDR3 DNA reads as TGTGCCAGCAGTGATCCTGGGGCCGCGTCCACAGATACGCAGTATTTT.

The J gene is TRBJ2-7, the V gene TRBV6-5, with a possible D match to TRBD1 (6 bases). This CDR3 is built from 12 residues. Germline loops: CDR1 MNHEY, CDR2 SVGAGI. Trimming left V 5 bases short and J 6 bases short, with 11 bases between. The CDR3 reads CASSRNRAEQYF. The CDR3 DNA reads TGTGCCAGCAGTCGAAACAGGGCCGAGCAGTACTTC.

V is TRBV5-1 and J is TRBJ2-5; 7 bases agree with TRBD1. This CDR3 is built from 14 residues. With V trimmed by 4 bases and J by 5 bases, 8 bases remained unmatched. Germline CDR1 is SGHRS and CDR2 is YFSETQ. The CDR3 sequence: CASSPRTGSETQYF. CDR3 coding DNA: TGCGCCAGCAGCCCCCGGACAGGAAGCGAGACCCAGTACTTC. The full variable domain, completed using reference TRBV5-1 and TRBJ2-5, is KAGVTQTPRYLIKTRGQQVTLSCSPISGHRSVSWYQQTPGQGLQFLFEYFSETQRNKGNFPGRFSGRQFSNSRSEMNVSTLELGDSALYLCASSPRTGSETQYFGPGTRLLVL.

The chain is built from TRBV5-1 and TRBJ1-6; D is ambiguous. Germline CDR1 is SGHRS and CDR2 is YFSETQ. Between the trimmed V and J ends, which lost 0 bases and 9 bases, there was a span of 10 bases. The CDR3 consists of 14 residues. CDR3 amino acids: CASSLEGFVSPLHF. The CDR3 bases are TGCGCCAGCAGCTTGGAGGGCTTCGTTTCACCCCTCCACTTT. The full variable domain, in which reference TRBV5-1 and TRBJ1-6 provide the parts outside the CDR3, is KAGVTQTPRYLIKTRGQQVTLSCSPISGHRSVSWYQQTPGQGLQFLFEYFSETQRNKGNFPGRFSGRQFSNSRSEMNVSTLELGDSALYLCASSLEGFVSPLHFGNGTRLTVT.

The chain uses TRBV4-3 and TRBJ1-5, with TRBD1 matching 8 bases. CDR3 length: 15 residues. Trimming removed 0 bases from V and 10 bases from J; junction bases left unmatched: 8. Germline-derived CDR1 and CDR2 are LGHNA and YSLEER. CDR3 in DNA: TGCGCCAGCAGCCAAGATCTGATGCAGGGGGCACCCCAGCATTTT. Translated, it gives CASSQDLMQGAPQHF.

The chain employs TRBV15 and TRBJ2-5; 12 nucleotides agree with TRBD2. The CDR3 contains 16 residues. From germline, CDR1 is LNHNV and CDR2 YYDKDF (reference sequence). Losses at the gene ends were 2 bases for V and 4 bases for J; bases not matched to a gene: 5. The CDR3 region is CATSRTGTSGSETQYF. The CDR3 DNA reads TGTGCCACCAGCAGAACCGGGACTAGCGGGTCAGAGACCCAGTACTTC.

The V call is TRBV7-9, the J call TRBJ1-1, with D possibly matching TRBD1 (5 bases). The CDR3 has 19 residues. The V end was cut by 1 base, the J end by 1 base, with 22 bases between. CDR1 and CDR2 (germline): SEHNR, FQNEAQ (reference sequence). The CDR3 protein is CASSLDTGTGRRGNTEAFF. DNA of the CDR3: TGTGCCAGCAGCTTAGATACCGGGACTGGAAGGAGGGGGAACACTGAAGCTTTCTTT.

The chain employs TRBV27 and TRBJ1-4; no definite D call. The length of the CDR3 is 14 residues. Germline V CDR1 and CDR2: MNHEY, SMNVEV (reference sequence). V was cut by 5 bases and J by 6 bases, with 13 bases left in between. The CDR3 nucleotides are TGTGCCAGCAGTAGGTGGGAATCCGATGAAAAACTGTTTTTT. Translated: CASSRWESDEKLFF.

The V gene is TRBV6-5, the J gene TRBJ1-1; tentative D call: TRBD1 (5 bases). Germline V gives CDR1 MNHEY, CDR2 SVGAGI. Trimming removed 2 bases at V and 1 base at J, with 5 bases between. This CDR3 is 13 amino acids long. The CDR3 reads CASSYRGNTEAFF. The CDR3 DNA reads as TGTGCCAGCAGTTACAGGGGGAACACTGAAGCTTTCTTT.

The V gene is TRBV5-1, the J gene TRBJ1-1; TRBD1 is a possible D gene (5 bases). Trimming stripped 4 bases from V and 1 base from J, with 11 bases between. The germline CDR1 and CDR2 sequences are SGHRS and YFSETQ. The CDR3 is made up of 14 amino acids. The CDR3 coding sequence is TGCGCCAGCAGCCCGCGTGGGGGGAACACTGAAGCTTTCTTT. This translates into CASSPRGGNTEAFF.

The chain carries TRBV28 and TRBJ1-2; TRBD1 is a possible D gene (6 bases). The length of the CDR3 is 16 residues. V shed 5 bases and J shed 4 bases, with 20 bases lying between them. Germline V gives CDR1 MDHEN, CDR2 SYDVKM. The CDR3 coding sequence is TGTGCCAGCAGTAAGACGGGGGCGCTCTCGGTCTATGGCTACACCTTC. Translation: CASSKTGALSVYGYTF.

The chain has TRBV2 and TRBJ2-1; D assignment may be TRBD1 or TRBD2 (5 bases each). Germline V gives CDR1 SNHLY, CDR2 FYNNEI. The CDR3 covers 15 residues. Trimming took 4 bases from V and 6 from J, leaving 16 bases between them. This chain's CDR3 is CASSAGTHQANEQFF. Here the CDR3 DNA reads TGTGCCAGCAGTGCCGGGACCCACCAGGCCAATGAGCAGTTCTTC.